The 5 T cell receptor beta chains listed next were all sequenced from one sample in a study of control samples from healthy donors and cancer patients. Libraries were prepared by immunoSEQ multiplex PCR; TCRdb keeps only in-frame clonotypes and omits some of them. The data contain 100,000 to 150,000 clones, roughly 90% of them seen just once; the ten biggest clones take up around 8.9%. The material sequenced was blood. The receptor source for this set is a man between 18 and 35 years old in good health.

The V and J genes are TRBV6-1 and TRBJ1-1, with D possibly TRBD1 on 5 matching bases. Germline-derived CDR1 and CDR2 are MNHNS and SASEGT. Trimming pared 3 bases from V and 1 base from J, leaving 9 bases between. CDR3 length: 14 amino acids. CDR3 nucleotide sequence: TGTGCCAGCAGTGAGGAGGACACGAACACTGAAGCTTTCTTT. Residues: CASSEEDTNTEAFF.

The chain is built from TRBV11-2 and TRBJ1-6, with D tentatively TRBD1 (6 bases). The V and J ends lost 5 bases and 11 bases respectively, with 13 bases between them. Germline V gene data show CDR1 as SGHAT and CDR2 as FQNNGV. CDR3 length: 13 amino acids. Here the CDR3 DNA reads TGTGCCAGCAGCGTACAGGGTAGGCCACCCCTCCACTTT. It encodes CASSVQGRPPLHF.

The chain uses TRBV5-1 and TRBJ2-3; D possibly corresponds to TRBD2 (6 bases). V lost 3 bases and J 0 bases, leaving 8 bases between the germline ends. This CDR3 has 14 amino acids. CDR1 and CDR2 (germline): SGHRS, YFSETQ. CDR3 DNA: TGCGCCAGCAGCTCCGGGACTAGCACAGATACGCAGTATTTT. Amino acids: CASSSGTSTDTQYF.

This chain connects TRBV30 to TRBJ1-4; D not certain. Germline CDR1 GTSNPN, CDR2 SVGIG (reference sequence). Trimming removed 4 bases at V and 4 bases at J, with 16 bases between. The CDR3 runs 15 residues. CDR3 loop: CAWMPTGPLNEKLFF. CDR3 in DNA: TGTGCCTGGATGCCTACCGGTCCCCTTAATGAAAAACTGTTTTTT.

The CDR3 region has the DNA TGTGCCAGCAGCTACGACCGGGGGGCAACTAATGAAAAACTGTTTTTT. Protein sequence: CASSYDRGATNEKLFF. V and J are TRBV5-4 and TRBJ1-4, with D perhaps TRBD1 (5 bases). Germline V gene lookup returns CDR1 SGHNT and CDR2 YYREEE (reference sequence). Between the trimmed V and J ends, which lost 3 bases and 0 bases, there was a span of 12 bases. The CDR3 spans 16 residues.